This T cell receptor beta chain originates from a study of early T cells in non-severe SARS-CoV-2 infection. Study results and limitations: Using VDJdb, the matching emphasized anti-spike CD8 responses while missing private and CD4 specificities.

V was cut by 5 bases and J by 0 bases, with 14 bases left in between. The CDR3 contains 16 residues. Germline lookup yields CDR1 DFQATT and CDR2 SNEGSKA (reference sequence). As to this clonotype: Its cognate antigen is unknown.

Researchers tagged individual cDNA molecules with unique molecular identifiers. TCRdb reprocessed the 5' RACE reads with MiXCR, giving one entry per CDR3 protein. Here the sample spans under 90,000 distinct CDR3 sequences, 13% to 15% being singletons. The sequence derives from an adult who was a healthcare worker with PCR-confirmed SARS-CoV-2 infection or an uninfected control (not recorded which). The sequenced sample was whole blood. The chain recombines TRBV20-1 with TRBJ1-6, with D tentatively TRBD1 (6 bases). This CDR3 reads CSASRTVSSYNSPLHF. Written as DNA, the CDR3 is TGCAGTGCTTCCCGGACAGTAAGCTCCTATAATTCACCCCTCCACTTT.